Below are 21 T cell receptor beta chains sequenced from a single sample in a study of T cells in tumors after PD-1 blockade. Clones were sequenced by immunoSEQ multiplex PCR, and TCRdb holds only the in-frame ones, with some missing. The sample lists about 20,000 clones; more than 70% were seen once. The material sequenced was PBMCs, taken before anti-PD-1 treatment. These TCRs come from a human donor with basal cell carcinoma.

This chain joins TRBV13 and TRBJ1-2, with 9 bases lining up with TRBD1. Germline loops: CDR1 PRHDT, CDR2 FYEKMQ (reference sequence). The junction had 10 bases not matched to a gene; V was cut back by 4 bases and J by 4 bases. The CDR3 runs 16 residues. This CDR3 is CASSSPSQGQGYGYTF. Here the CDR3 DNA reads TGTGCCAGCAGCTCCCCGAGTCAGGGACAGGGCTATGGCTACACCTTC.

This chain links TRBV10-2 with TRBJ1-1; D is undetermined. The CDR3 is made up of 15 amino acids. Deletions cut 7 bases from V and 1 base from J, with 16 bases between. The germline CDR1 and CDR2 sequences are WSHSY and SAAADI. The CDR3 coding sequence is TGCGCCAGCATAATCTCCGGGCCATCGAACACTGAAGCTTTCTTT. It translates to CASIISGPSNTEAFF.

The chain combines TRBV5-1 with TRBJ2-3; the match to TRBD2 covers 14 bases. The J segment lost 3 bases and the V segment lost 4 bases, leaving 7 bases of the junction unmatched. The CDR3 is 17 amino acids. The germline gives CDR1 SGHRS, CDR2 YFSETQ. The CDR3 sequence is CASSTATSGRATDTQYF. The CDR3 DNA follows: TGCGCCAGCAGCACTGCGACTAGCGGGAGGGCAACAGATACGCAGTATTTT.

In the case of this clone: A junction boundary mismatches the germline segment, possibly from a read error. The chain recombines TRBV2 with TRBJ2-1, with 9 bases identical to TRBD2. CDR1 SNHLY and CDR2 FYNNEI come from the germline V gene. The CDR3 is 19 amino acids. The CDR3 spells CATSHGWAREGSSYNEQFF. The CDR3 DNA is TGTGCCACCAGTCACGGGTGGGCGCGGGAGGGGAGCTCCTACAATGAGCAGTTCTTC.

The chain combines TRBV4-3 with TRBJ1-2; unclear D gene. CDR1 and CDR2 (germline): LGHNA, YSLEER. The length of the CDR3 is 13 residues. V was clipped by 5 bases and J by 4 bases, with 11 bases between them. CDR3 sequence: CASSWRDGYGYTF. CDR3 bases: TGCGCCAGCAGCTGGAGAGACGGCTATGGCTACACCTTC.

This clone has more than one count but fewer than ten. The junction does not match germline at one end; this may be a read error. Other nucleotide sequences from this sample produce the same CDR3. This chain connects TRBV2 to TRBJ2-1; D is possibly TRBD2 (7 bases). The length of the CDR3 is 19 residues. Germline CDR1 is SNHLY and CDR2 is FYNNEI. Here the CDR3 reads CPSSYGGARVGSSYNEQFF. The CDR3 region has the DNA TGTCCCAGCAGTTATGGGGGGGCGCGGGTGGGGAGCTCCTACAATGAGCAGTTCTTC.

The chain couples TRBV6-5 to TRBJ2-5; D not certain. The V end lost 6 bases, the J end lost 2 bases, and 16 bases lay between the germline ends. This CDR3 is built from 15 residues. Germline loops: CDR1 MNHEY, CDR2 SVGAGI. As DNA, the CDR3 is TGTGCCAGCAGGCTTAACAGTGGCCCACAAGAGACCCAGTACTTC. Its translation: CASRLNSGPQETQYF.

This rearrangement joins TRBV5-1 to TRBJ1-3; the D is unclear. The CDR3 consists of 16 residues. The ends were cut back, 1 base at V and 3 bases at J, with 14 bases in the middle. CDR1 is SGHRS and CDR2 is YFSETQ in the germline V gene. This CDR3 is CASSLQPGLSGNTIYF. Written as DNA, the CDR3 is TGCGCCAGCAGCTTGCAACCGGGTCTGAGTGGAAACACCATATATTTT.

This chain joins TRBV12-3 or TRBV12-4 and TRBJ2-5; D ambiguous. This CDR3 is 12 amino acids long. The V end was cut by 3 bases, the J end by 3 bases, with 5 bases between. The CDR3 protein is CASSFGEETQYF. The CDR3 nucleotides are TGTGCCAGCAGTTTTGGGGAAGAGACCCAGTACTTC.

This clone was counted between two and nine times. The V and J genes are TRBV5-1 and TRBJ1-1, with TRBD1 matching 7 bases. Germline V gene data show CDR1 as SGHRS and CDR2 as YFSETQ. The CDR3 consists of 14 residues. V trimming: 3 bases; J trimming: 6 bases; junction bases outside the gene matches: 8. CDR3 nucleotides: TGCGCCAGCAGCTGGACAGGCGGTGGAGCTGAAGCTTTCTTT. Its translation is CASSWTGGGAEAFF.

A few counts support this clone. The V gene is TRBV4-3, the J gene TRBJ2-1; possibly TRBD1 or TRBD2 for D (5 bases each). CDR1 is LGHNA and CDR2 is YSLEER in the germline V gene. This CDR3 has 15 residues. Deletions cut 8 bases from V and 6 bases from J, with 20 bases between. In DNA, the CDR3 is TGCGCCAGCCAAAGGGACCCCGATACACCCAATGAGCAGTTCTTC. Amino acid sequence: CASQRDPDTPNEQFF.

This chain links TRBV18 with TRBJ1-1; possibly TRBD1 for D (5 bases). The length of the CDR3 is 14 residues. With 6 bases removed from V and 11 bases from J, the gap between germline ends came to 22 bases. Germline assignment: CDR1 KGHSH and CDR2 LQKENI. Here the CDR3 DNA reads TGTGCCAGCTCCCCCGAACCTTTTGGACAAGCCGCTTTCTTT. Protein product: CASSPEPFGQAAFF.

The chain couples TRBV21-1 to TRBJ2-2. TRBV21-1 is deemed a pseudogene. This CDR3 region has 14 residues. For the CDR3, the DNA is TGTGCCAGCAGCAAAGCGCAAGAAACCGGGGAGCTGTTTTTT. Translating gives CASSKAQETGELFF.

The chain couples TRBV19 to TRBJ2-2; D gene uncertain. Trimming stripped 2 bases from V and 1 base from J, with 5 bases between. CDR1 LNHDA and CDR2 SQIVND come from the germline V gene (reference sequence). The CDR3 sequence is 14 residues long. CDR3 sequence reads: CASSIQQNTGELFF. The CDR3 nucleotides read TGTGCCAGTAGTATACAGCAGAACACCGGGGAGCTGTTTTTT. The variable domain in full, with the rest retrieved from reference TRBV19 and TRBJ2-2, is DGGITQSPKYLFRKEGQNVTLSCEQNLNHDAMYWYRQDPGQGLRLIYYSQIVNDFQKGDIAEGYSVSREKKESFPLTVTSAQKNPTAFYLCASSIQQNTGELFFGEGSRLTVL.

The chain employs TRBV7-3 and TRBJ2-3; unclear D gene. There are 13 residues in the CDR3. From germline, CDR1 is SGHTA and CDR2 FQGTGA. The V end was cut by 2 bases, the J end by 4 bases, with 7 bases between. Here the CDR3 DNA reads TGTGCCAGCAGCTTAGAGATTGCAGATACGCAGTATTTT. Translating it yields CASSLEIADTQYF.

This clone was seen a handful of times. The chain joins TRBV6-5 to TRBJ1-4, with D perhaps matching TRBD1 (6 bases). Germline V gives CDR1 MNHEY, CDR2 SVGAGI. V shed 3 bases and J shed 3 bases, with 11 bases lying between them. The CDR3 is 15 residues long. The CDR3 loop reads CASSYNRAANEKLFF. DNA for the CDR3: TGTGCCAGCAGTTATAACAGGGCGGCTAATGAAAAACTGTTTTTT.

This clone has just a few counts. CDR3: CSVEAGESYEQYF. CDR3 bases: TGCAGCGTTGAAGCAGGGGAGTCCTACGAGCAGTACTTC. The chain joins TRBV29-1 to TRBJ2-7, with D maybe TRBD1 (6 bases). The CDR3 loop spans 13 amino acids. Trimming took 1 base from V and 1 from J, leaving 8 bases between them. CDR1 SQVTM and CDR2 ANQGSEA come from the germline V gene.

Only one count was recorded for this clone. The CDR3 sequence is CASSFRTGLYNEQFF. Here the CDR3 DNA reads TGTGCCAGCAGCTTCCGGACAGGGCTCTACAATGAGCAGTTCTTC. V is TRBV7-9 and J is TRBJ2-1, with 8 bases matching TRBD1. The J segment lost 3 bases and the V segment lost 3 bases, leaving 4 bases of the junction unmatched. The CDR3 covers 15 residues. CDR1 and CDR2 from the germline V gene are SEHNR and FQNEAQ (reference sequence).

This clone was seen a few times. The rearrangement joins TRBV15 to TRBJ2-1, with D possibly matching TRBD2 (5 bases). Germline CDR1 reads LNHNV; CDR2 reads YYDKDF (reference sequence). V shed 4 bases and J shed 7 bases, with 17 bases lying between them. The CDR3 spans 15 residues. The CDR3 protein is CATSTIIDPGNEQFF. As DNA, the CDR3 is TGTGCCACCAGCACCATCATTGATCCGGGGAATGAGCAGTTCTTC.

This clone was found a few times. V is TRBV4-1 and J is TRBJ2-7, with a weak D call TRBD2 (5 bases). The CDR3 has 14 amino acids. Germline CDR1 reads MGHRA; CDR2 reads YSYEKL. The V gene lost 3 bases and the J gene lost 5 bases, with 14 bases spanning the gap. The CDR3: CASSHFTSGDEQYF. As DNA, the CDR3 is TGCGCCAGCAGCCATTTTACCTCCGGGGACGAGCAGTACTTC.

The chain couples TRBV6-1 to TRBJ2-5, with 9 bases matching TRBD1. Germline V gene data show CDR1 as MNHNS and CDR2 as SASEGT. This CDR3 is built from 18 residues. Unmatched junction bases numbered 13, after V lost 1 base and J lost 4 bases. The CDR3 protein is CASSEVKVRGQGLETQYF. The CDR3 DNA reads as TGTGCCAGCAGTGAAGTTAAAGTCAGGGGACAGGGATTAGAGACCCAGTACTTC.